A single sample is the source of the 5 T cell receptor beta chains below, sequenced in a study of T-cell reconstitution after alpha-beta-depleted transplantation in children (TCRdb year 2016). Per the publication, the treatment or condition label means: allogeneic hematopoietic cell transplantation with graft depleted of TCRalphabeta T cells and CD19 B cells. Libraries were prepared through PCR. The listed sequencing device is Illumina HiSeq 2500. To normalize quantification of the TCRbeta repertoire, the TCR libraries were built with molecular barcoding that relied on unique molecular identifiers. TCRdb cleaned the public reads at Q25 with fastp, built clones with MiXCR and kept in-frame beta chains. Entries that share a CDR3 protein sequence are merged under the most common genes and DNA. In this sample the table shows approximately 130,000 distinct CDR3 sequences, about 9.6% of which occur a single time. The ten largest clonotypes hold less than 25% of the sample.

Specimen: PBMCs, mostly from graft donor cells, collected 180 days after TCRalphabeta/CD19-depleted stem cell transplant. The receptor source for this set is a girl under three years old who had a stem cell transplant for combined immunodeficiency, so the T cells may come from the graft donor.

The V and J genes are TRBV11-2 and TRBJ1-1, with a tentative D call TRBD1 (5 bases). Trimming took 0 bases from V and 0 from J, leaving 8 bases between them. The CDR3 spans 15 residues. Germline V gene data show CDR1 as SGHAT and CDR2 as FQNNGV. CDR3 residues: CASSLDGRVNTEAFF. The CDR3, as DNA: TGTGCCAGCAGCTTAGATGGCAGGGTGAACACTGAAGCTTTCTTT.

V is TRBV5-1 and J is TRBJ2-1, with 8 nucleotides matching TRBD1. CDR1 SGHRS and CDR2 YFSETQ come from the germline V gene. CDR3 size: 15 residues. V shed 1 base, J shed 6 bases, and the junction held 6 bases outside the gene matches. The CDR3 region has the DNA TGCGCCAGCAGCTTGCTGGACAGGGAAGGCAATGAGCAGTTCTTC. This sequence encodes CASSLLDREGNEQFF.

This clonotype appeared many times. This chain connects TRBV5-6 to TRBJ2-2; D is unclear. Germline values: CDR1 SGHDT, CDR2 YYEEEE. The V end was cut by 3 bases, the J end by 0 bases, with 12 bases between. This CDR3 is built from 16 residues. The CDR3 sequence: CASSWVLPSNTGELFF. CDR3 nucleotides: TGTGCCAGCAGCTGGGTCCTGCCCTCGAACACCGGGGAGCTGTTTTTT.

This clonotype turned up a few times. This chain connects TRBV15 to TRBJ1-3; TRBD1 might be the D (5 bases). Germline CDR1 LNHNV, CDR2 YYDKDF (reference sequence). The CDR3 has 16 residues. V lost 2 bases and J lost 3, with 14 bases in between. The CDR3 protein is CATSRWRRGFGNTIYF. The CDR3 DNA reads as TGTGCCACCAGCAGATGGAGAAGGGGCTTTGGAAACACCATATATTTT.

The chain recombines TRBV20-1 with TRBJ2-2; D uncertain. Looked up from germline, CDR1 is DFQATT and CDR2 is SNEGSKA (reference sequence). The length of the CDR3 is 13 residues. V lost 0 bases and J 5 bases, leaving 7 bases between the germline ends. CDR3 sequence (DNA): TGCAGTGCTAGAGAAACCGGGACCGGGGAGCTGTTTTTT. Protein product: CSARETGTGELFF.